This T cell receptor beta chain is drawn from a study of blood T cell repertoires in COVID-19. Study details: Samples came from the United States, Italy and Spain, spanning acute and convalescent COVID-19. The analysed material was cDNA or gDNA that came from T cells, B-cell-depleted T cells, or PBMCs.

In the authors' workflow: Amplification of reference gene primers was used by the study to estimate nucleated cell counts. Profiled with immunoSEQ multiplex PCR; TCRdb holds only in-frame clones, not every one. Clone size and V and J calls were adopted from that table, with D and trimming inferred from the DNA. The sample comprises 95,000 to 100,000 clones, 90% to 95% of which are singletons, and roughly 17% rests with the top ten. The V gene lost 3 bases and the J gene lost 7 bases, with 5 bases spanning the gap. The CDR3 length is 11 residues. Germline values: CDR1 SGHTA, CDR2 FQGNSA. This sequence joins TRBV7-2 and TRBJ2-3; D uncertain. The sequenced sample consisted of peripheral blood. The sequence was collected from a middle-aged man with acute or convalescent COVID-19. CDR3: CASSFGYTQYF. The CDR3 DNA is TGTGCCAGCAGCTTCGGGTATACGCAGTATTTT.